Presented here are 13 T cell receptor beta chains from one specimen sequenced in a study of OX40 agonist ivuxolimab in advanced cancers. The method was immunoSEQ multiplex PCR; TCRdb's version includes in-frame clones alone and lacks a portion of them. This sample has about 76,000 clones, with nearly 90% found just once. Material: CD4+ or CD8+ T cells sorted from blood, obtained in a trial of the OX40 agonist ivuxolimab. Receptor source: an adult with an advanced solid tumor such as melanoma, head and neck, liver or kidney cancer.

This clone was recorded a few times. CDR3 nucleotides: TGTGCCAGCAGTGAAAGGCGGCGGGAGGGCCTCTACGAGCAGTACTTC. It specifies CASSERRREGLYEQYF. The V call is TRBV6-1, the J call TRBJ2-7, with 9 positions matching TRBD2. Trimming took 2 bases from V and 3 from J; bases not matched to a gene: 8. CDR3 length equals 16 residues. CDR1 is MNHNS and CDR2 is SASEGT in the germline V gene.

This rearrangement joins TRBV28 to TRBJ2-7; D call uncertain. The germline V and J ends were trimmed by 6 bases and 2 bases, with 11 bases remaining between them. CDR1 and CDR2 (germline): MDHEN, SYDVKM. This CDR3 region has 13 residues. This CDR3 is CASSTHNPYEQYF. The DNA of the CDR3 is TGTGCCAGCAGCACTCACAATCCCTACGAGCAGTACTTC.

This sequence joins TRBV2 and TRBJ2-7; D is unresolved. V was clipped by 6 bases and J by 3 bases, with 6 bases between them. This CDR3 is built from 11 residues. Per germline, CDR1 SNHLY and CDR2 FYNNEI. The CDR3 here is CASRDYYEQYF. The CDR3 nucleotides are TGTGCCAGCAGAGATTACTACGAGCAGTACTTC.

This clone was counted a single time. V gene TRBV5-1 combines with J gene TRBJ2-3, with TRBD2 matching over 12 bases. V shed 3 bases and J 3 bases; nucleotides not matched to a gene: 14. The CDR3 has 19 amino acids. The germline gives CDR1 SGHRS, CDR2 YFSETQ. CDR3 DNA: TGCGCCAGCAGCTGGGGATTAGCTAGCGGGGGGGCCGGAACAGATACGCAGTATTTT. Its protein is CASSWGLASGGAGTDTQYF.

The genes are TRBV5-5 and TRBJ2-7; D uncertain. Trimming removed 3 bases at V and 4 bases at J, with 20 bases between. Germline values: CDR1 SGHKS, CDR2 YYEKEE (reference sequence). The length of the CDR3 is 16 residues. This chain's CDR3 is CASSWFVGLVGYEQYF. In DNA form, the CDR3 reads TGTGCCAGCAGCTGGTTTGTGGGTCTAGTAGGTTACGAGCAGTACTTC.

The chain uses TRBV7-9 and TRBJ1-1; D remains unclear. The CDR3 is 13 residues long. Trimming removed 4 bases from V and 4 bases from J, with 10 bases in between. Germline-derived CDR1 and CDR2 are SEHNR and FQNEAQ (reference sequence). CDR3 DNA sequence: TGTGCCAGCAGCTCCGAGAAGTTCACTGAAGCTTTCTTT. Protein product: CASSSEKFTEAFF.

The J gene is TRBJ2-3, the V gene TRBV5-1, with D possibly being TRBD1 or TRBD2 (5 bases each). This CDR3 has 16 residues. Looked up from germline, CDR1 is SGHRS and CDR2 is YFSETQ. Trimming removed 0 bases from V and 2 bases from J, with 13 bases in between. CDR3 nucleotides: TGCGCCAGCAGCTTGGCTTGGGTAGGGACCACAGATACGCAGTATTTT. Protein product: CASSLAWVGTTDTQYF.

The CDR3 nucleotides are TGTGCCAGCAGCTTAGATGCGCGGCGGGCAGCCAAAAACATTCAGTACTTC. Protein: CASSLDARRAAKNIQYF. This chain links TRBV11-2 with TRBJ2-4; D is perhaps TRBD2 (5 bases). The CDR3 contains 17 residues. CDR1 and CDR2 from the germline V gene are SGHAT and FQNNGV. V lost 0 bases to trimming and J lost 0 bases, with 12 bases between them.

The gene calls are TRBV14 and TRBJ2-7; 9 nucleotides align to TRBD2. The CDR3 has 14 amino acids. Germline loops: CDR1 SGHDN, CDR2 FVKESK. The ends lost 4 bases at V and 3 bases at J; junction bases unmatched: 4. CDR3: CASSLAGVVYEQYF. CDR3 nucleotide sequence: TGTGCCAGCAGCCTAGCGGGAGTCGTCTACGAGCAGTACTTC.

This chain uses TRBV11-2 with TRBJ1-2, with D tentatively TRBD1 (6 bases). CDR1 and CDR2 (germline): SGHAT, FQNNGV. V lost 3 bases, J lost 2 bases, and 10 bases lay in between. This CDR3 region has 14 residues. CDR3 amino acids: CASSFARGNYGYTF. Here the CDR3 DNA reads TGTGCCAGCAGCTTTGCCAGGGGCAACTATGGCTACACCTTC.

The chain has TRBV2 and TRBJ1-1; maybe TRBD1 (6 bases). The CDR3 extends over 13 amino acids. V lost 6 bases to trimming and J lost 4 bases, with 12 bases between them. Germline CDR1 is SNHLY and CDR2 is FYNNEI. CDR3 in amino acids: CASRGEGGTEAFF. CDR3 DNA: TGTGCCAGCAGGGGGGAAGGGGGCACTGAAGCTTTCTTT.

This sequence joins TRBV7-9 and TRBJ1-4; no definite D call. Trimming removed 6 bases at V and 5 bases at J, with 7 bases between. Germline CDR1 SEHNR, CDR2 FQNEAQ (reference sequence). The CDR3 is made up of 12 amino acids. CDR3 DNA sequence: TGTGCCAGCAGGAGGTTCAATGAAAAACTGTTTTTT. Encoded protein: CASRRFNEKLFF.

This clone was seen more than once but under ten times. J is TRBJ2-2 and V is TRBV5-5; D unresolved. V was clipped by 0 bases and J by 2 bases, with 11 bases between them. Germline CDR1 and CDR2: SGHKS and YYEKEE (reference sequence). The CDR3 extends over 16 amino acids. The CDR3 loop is CASSLARWRNTGELFF. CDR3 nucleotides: TGTGCCAGCAGCTTGGCCAGGTGGAGAAACACCGGGGAGCTGTTTTTT.